These 21 T cell receptor beta chains originate from one sample sequenced in a study of OX40 agonist ivuxolimab in advanced cancers. The method was immunoSEQ multiplex PCR; TCRdb's version includes in-frame clones alone and lacks a portion of them. The sample carries tens of thousands of clones, around 93% recorded once. The starting material was CD4+ or CD8+ T cells sorted from blood, obtained in a trial of the OX40 agonist ivuxolimab. These TCRs come from an adult with an advanced solid tumor such as melanoma, head and neck, liver or kidney cancer.

The rearrangement joins TRBV6-1 to TRBJ1-2, with TRBD1 as a possible D gene (5 bases). V was clipped by 6 bases and J by 4 bases, with 15 bases between them. The CDR3 is made up of 14 amino acids. Germline V gives CDR1 MNHNS, CDR2 SASEGT. In DNA form, the CDR3 reads TGTGCCAGCAGACCCGGGACGGATATCTATGGCTACACCTTC. Its protein is CASRPGTDIYGYTF.

The chain joins TRBV5-1 to TRBJ1-3, with 8 nucleotides matching TRBD1. Germline trimming cut 4 bases from V and 2 bases from J; bases unmatched to any gene: 11. This CDR3 is 17 amino acids long. Germline assignment: CDR1 SGHRS and CDR2 YFSETQ. CDR3 nucleotides: TGCGCCAGCAGCCCTGGGAGCGGACAGGGCCCTGGAAACACCATATATTTT. It yields the protein CASSPGSGQGPGNTIYF.

The rearrangement uses TRBV30 and TRBJ1-1; a possible D gene is TRBD1 (5 bases). The CDR3 runs 14 residues. V was clipped by 0 bases and J by 4 bases, with 12 bases between them. Germline V CDR1 and CDR2: GTSNPN, SVGIG (reference sequence). Here the CDR3 DNA reads TGTGCCTGGAGTGTAAGGGGTAGGGGCACTGAAGCTTTCTTT. This gives the protein CAWSVRGRGTEAFF.

The chain is built from TRBV6-5 and TRBJ2-1; TRBD2 might be the D (6 bases). The CDR3 totals 13 residues. V lost 0 bases and J lost 9, with 9 bases in between. The germline gives CDR1 MNHEY, CDR2 SVGAGI. CDR3 DNA: TGTGCCAGCAGTTACTCGCGACTAGGTGAGCAGTTCTTC. Translation gives CASSYSRLGEQFF.

The chain couples TRBV19 to TRBJ2-7, with a weak D call TRBD1 (6 bases). Germline V gene data show CDR1 as LNHDA and CDR2 as SQIVND (reference sequence). This CDR3 comprises 15 residues. Trimming took 8 bases from V and 1 from J, leaving 18 bases between them. CDR3 nucleotide sequence: TGTGCCAGTCGATTCCAGGTGGACAGTTCCTACGAGCAGTACTTC. This translates into CASRFQVDSSYEQYF.

The CDR3 DNA sequence: TGTGCCAGCAGTCCGGGACAGAGCACAGATACGCAGTATTTT. Translated, it gives CASSPGQSTDTQYF. The chain combines TRBV6-5 with TRBJ2-3; 7 bases map to TRBD1. Germline V gives CDR1 MNHEY, CDR2 SVGAGI. Germline trimming cut 5 bases from V and 0 bases from J; bases unmatched to any gene: 2. CDR3 length equals 14 residues.

The sample holds one count of this clone. The chain carries TRBV5-4 and TRBJ1-2; D is perhaps TRBD1 (5 bases). The CDR3 consists of 14 residues. V lost 1 base and J lost 4, with 11 bases in between. Germline V lookup: CDR1 SGHNT, CDR2 YYREEE (reference sequence). Written as DNA, the CDR3 is TGTGCCAGCAGCTTGTTGGGGGTGGCCTATGGCTACACCTTC. It yields the protein CASSLLGVAYGYTF.

The chain couples TRBV27 to TRBJ1-6, with TRBD1 matching 8 bases. The CDR3 runs 14 residues. J gave up 7 bases and V 5 bases, and 4 bases lay outside the gene matches. Germline CDR1 and CDR2: MNHEY and SMNVEV (reference sequence). CDR3 in amino acids: CASSQQGENSPLHF. Written as DNA, the CDR3 is TGTGCCAGCAGTCAACAGGGGGAAAATTCACCCCTCCACTTT.

This clone showed up just once. The rearrangement joins TRBV19 to TRBJ2-2; 8 bases agree with TRBD2. CDR1 is LNHDA and CDR2 is SQIVND in the germline V gene (reference sequence). The CDR3 has 16 amino acids. Trimming cost V 5 bases and J 2 bases; bases outside gene matches: 7. The DNA for the CDR3 is TGTGCCAGTAGTCGGACGGGAGGGCCTAACACCGGGGAGCTGTTTTTT. Its translation: CASSRTGGPNTGELFF.

The gene calls are TRBV19 and TRBJ2-7; 9 bases fit TRBD1. CDR1 is LNHDA and CDR2 is SQIVND in the germline V gene (reference sequence). Losses at the gene ends were 4 bases for V and 2 bases for J; bases not matched to a gene: 6. The CDR3 runs 15 residues. CDR3 region: CASSSVRTGAYEQYF. The DNA of the CDR3 is TGTGCCAGTAGTAGCGTGAGGACAGGGGCCTACGAGCAGTACTTC.

This chain joins TRBV7-2 and TRBJ1-4; D gene ambiguous. This CDR3 has 13 residues. From germline, CDR1 is SGHTA and CDR2 FQGNSA. Trimming shortened V by 1 base and J by 6 bases, and 6 bases separated the two germline ends. The CDR3 protein is CASSLGLDEKLFF. CDR3 sequence (DNA): TGTGCCAGCAGCTTAGGTCTGGATGAAAAACTGTTTTTT. Full variable domain (remainder filled in from reference TRBV7-2 and TRBJ1-4): GAGVSQSPSNKVTEKGKDVELRCDPISGHTALYWYRQSLGQGLEFLIYFQGNSAPDKSGLPSDRFSAERTGGSVSTLTIQRTQQEDSAVYLCASSLGLDEKLFFGSGTQLSVL.

The rearrangement joins TRBV19 to TRBJ1-1; no firm D call. Germline assignment: CDR1 LNHDA and CDR2 SQIVND (reference sequence). V was clipped by 4 bases and J by 4 bases, with 10 bases between them. The CDR3 has 13 amino acids. CDR3 protein: CASSNRQSTEAFF. For the CDR3, the DNA is TGTGCCAGTAGTAACCGGCAGTCCACTGAAGCTTTCTTT.

The chain couples TRBV28 to TRBJ2-1; TRBD2 matches 9 bases. The CDR3 is made up of 18 amino acids. The V segment lost 4 bases and the J segment 5 bases; nucleotides outside the gene matches: 15. In germline, CDR1 is MDHEN, CDR2 SYDVKM. CDR3 residues: CASSSPSWTSDGHNEQFF. The CDR3 DNA reads TGTGCCAGCAGTTCCCCCTCCTGGACTAGCGACGGGCACAATGAGCAGTTCTTC.

V and J are TRBV6-6 and TRBJ1-2; TRBD1 matches at 7 bases. The germline gives CDR1 MNHNY, CDR2 SVGAGI (reference sequence). Unmatched junction bases numbered 4, after V lost 4 bases and J lost 2 bases. The CDR3 is 14 amino acids. The CDR3 DNA reads TGTGCCAGCAGTTCGCAACAGGGGAACTATGGCTACACCTTC. Encoded protein: CASSSQQGNYGYTF.

J is TRBJ1-1 and V is TRBV9, with D tentatively TRBD1 (5 bases). Trimming pared 4 bases from V and 0 bases from J, leaving 10 bases between. This CDR3 has 14 amino acids. Per the germline V gene, CDR1 is SGDLS and CDR2 is YYNGEE. The CDR3 DNA reads as TGTGCCAGCAGCACACAGGACCTGAACACTGAAGCTTTCTTT. Its protein is CASSTQDLNTEAFF.

The chain carries TRBV2 and TRBJ1-6; a weak D match, TRBD1 (5 bases). The germline CDR1 and CDR2 sequences are SNHLY and FYNNEI. V lost 5 bases to trimming and J lost 9 bases, with 11 bases between them. The CDR3 consists of 13 residues. This CDR3 is CASSQGLASPLHF. The CDR3 bases are TGTGCCAGCAGTCAGGGCCTAGCTTCACCCCTCCACTTT.

This clone appeared a single time. J is TRBJ2-7 and V is TRBV7-2; D gene uncertain. V was trimmed by 5 bases and J by 0 bases, leaving 5 bases between them. Germline CDR1 reads SGHTA; CDR2 reads FQGNSA. The CDR3 runs to 12 residues. The CDR3 DNA reads as TGTGCCAGCAGCCTACCCTCCTACGAGCAGTACTTC. Translated, it gives CASSLPSYEQYF.

The V gene is TRBV5-1, the J gene TRBJ2-1; D is unclear. Trimming cost V 3 bases and J 2 bases, with 3 bases left between them. The CDR3 totals 12 residues. CDR1 and CDR2 (germline): SGHRS, YFSETQ. The CDR3 region is CASSYTYNEQFF. CDR3 bases: TGCGCCAGCAGCTACACCTACAATGAGCAGTTCTTC.

The V and J genes are TRBV7-9 and TRBJ2-7, with no clear D. This CDR3 is 13 amino acids long. Germline CDR1 reads SEHNR; CDR2 reads FQNEAQ (reference sequence). V dropped 4 bases and J dropped 4 bases, with 11 bases sitting between them. The CDR3 sequence is CASSSPTVYEQYF. The CDR3 DNA reads TGTGCCAGCAGCTCCCCCACCGTTTACGAGCAGTACTTC.

This chain links TRBV30 with TRBJ2-7, with TRBD1 matching over 8 bases. J lost 0 bases, V lost 8 bases, and 6 bases had no gene match. The germline V gene encodes CDR1 GTSNPN and CDR2 SVGIG (reference sequence). This CDR3 contains 13 residues. CDR3 sequence (DNA): TGTGCCCTACAGACAGGGGTCTCCTACGAGCAGTACTTC. It translates to CALQTGVSYEQYF.

This clone was seen a few times. V and J are TRBV19 and TRBJ1-4; 7 bases align to TRBD1. From germline, CDR1 is LNHDA and CDR2 SQIVND (reference sequence). The length of the CDR3 is 13 residues. V shed 10 bases, J shed 7 bases, and the junction held 9 bases outside the gene matches. Here the CDR3 DNA reads TGTGCCACCTTCGACAGGGCGGGTGAAAAACTGTTTTTT. This gives the protein CATFDRAGEKLFF.